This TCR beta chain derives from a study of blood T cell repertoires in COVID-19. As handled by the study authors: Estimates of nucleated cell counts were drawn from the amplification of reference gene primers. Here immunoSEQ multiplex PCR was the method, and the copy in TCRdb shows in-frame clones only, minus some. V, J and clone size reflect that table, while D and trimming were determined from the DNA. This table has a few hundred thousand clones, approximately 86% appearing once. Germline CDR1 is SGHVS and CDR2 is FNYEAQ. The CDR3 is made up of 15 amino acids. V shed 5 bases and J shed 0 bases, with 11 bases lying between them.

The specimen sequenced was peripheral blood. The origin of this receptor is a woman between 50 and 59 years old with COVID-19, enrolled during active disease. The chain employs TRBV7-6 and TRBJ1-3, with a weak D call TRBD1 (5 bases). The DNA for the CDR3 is TGTGCCAGCAGCGGGCCGACAGTCTCTGGAAACACCATATATTTT. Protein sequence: CASSGPTVSGNTIYF.